The present T cell receptor beta chain was sequenced within a study of identical twins. Study findings and constraints: Out-of-frame sharing of TCR alpha in monozygotic twins was underestimated by models. Within cord blood, abundant beta clonotypes carried fewer insertions, but memory repertoires showed no such trend. Its conclusions, products of cross-sectional statistical analysis, did not come from following the same donors.

A note on this clonotype: What it binds is not known.

V lost 1 base, J lost 10 bases, and 14 bases lay in between. The CDR3 spans 15 residues. Germline assignment: CDR1 LGHDT and CDR2 YNNKEL (reference sequence). One entry per CDR3 protein results from TCRdb running MiXCR on the 5' RACE reads. The sample contains roughly 700,000 distinct CDR3 sequences, approximately 9% of which appear only once. A further study also used this sample, focusing on yellow fever vaccine responses in identical twins. That publication notes: Twins' T cell vaccine responses reportedly looked partly convergent, partly personalized.

This sequence joins TRBV3-1 and TRBJ1-6; possibly TRBD1 for D (5 bases). This TCR came from a woman aged 18-29 years in good health. Sequencing used PBMCs. The CDR3 loop is CASSQGSQGRSPLHF. The CDR3 nucleotides read TGTGCCAGCAGCCAAGGTTCGCAGGGCCGCTCACCCCTCCACTTT. Complete variable domain (other parts from reference TRBV3-1 and TRBJ1-6): DTAVSQTPKYLVTQMGNDKSIKCEQNLGHDTMYWYKQDSKKFLKIMFSYNNKELIINETVPNRFSPKSPDKAHLNLHINSLELGDSAVYFCASSQGSQGRSPLHFGNGTRLTVT.